Presented here are 22 T cell receptor beta chains from one specimen sequenced in a study of cytomegalovirus exposure and HLA in healthy donors. It was with 60 Vbeta and 13 Jbeta primers that the PCR ran. Sequencing used immunoSEQ multiplex PCR; TCRdb keeps in-frame clones, though not all of them. The sample yields around 200,000 clones, roughly 85% seen once. Sample: PBMCs. The receptors were gathered from a woman in her forties or fifties in good health and CMV-seronegative.

The chain combines TRBV7-2 with TRBJ2-7; perhaps TRBD1 as D (5 bases). The V end was cut by 2 bases, the J end by 2 bases, with 13 bases between. CDR3 size: 15 residues. Looked up from germline, CDR1 is SGHTA and CDR2 is FQGNSA. CDR3 sequence: CASSLWRQGTYEQYF. In DNA, the CDR3 is TGTGCCAGCAGCTTATGGCGGCAGGGAACCTACGAGCAGTACTTC.

The V gene is TRBV5-1, the J gene TRBJ1-4, with D tentatively TRBD1 (5 bases). In germline, CDR1 is SGHRS, CDR2 YFSETQ. This CDR3 is built from 15 residues. The germline V and J ends were trimmed by 6 bases and 7 bases, with 19 bases remaining between them. CDR3 nucleotide sequence: TGCGCCAGCACCCCTGACACTCTGGGGGGTGAAAAACTGTTTTTT. It translates to CASTPDTLGGEKLFF.

This clone came up once. For the CDR3, the DNA is TGTGCCAGCAGTTACGCAGGGGGGAGCAATCAGCCCCAGCATTTT. Translating it yields CASSYAGGSNQPQHF. The chain has TRBV6-6 and TRBJ1-5, with 7 nucleotides matching TRBD1. The V gene end was trimmed by 2 bases and the J gene end by 1 base; junction bases not matched to a gene: 2. This CDR3 is built from 15 residues. CDR1 is MNHNY, CDR2 SVGAGI, per germline (reference sequence).

V is TRBV2 and J is TRBJ2-7; TRBD2 matches 16 bases. The trim removed 8 bases at V and 0 bases at J, leaving 1 base unmatched. CDR3 length equals 15 residues. Germline CDR1 is SNHLY and CDR2 is FYNNEI. The CDR3 DNA reads TGTGCCAGCGGGACTAGCGGGAGGGTCTCCTACGAGCAGTACTTC. Protein sequence: CASGTSGRVSYEQYF.

V gene TRBV28 combines with J gene TRBJ1-2; a weak D match, TRBD1 (5 bases). V was trimmed by 3 bases and J by 6 bases, leaving 11 bases between them. Per germline, CDR1 MDHEN and CDR2 SYDVKM. The CDR3 totals 13 residues. CDR3 nucleotides: TGTGCCAGCAGTTTGGGCAGGGAAGATGGCTACACCTTC. It yields the protein CASSLGREDGYTF.

The V and J genes are TRBV6-1 and TRBJ1-2, with unresolved D. Deletions cut 1 base from V and 10 bases from J, with 13 bases between. The CDR3 runs to 13 residues. Germline loops: CDR1 MNHNS, CDR2 SASEGT. In DNA, the CDR3 is TGTGCCAGCAGTGAAGGTCGTTGGGAGTACTACACCTTC. Translation: CASSEGRWEYYTF.

This clone appeared a single time. The chain links TRBV28 to TRBJ2-3, with D possibly TRBD2 on 6 matching bases. CDR3 length equals 14 residues. Germline CDR1 reads MDHEN; CDR2 reads SYDVKM. Deletions cut 5 bases from V and 2 bases from J, with 11 bases between. CDR3 sequence (DNA): TGTGCCAGCAGTCCGGGACTCGCCACAGATACGCAGTATTTT. Protein sequence: CASSPGLATDTQYF. Supplemented by reference TRBV28 and TRBJ2-3, the full variable domain reads DVKVTQSSRYLVKRTGEKVFLECVQDMDHENMFWYRQDPGLGLRLIYFSYDVKMKEKGDIPEGYSVSREKKERFSLILESASTNQTSMYLCASSPGLATDTQYFGPGTRLTVL.

The CDR3 coding sequence is TGTGCCAGCAGTTTAAGCCTACTAGCGGGATCTGACAATGAGCAGTTCTTC. It encodes CASSLSLLAGSDNEQFF. This chain joins TRBV27 and TRBJ2-1; TRBD2 matches at 10 bases. Trimming cost V 2 bases and J 5 bases; bases outside gene matches: 9. There are 17 residues in the CDR3. The germline V gene has CDR1 MNHEY and CDR2 SMNVEV (reference sequence).

The chain has TRBV28 and TRBJ2-3; 7 bases match TRBD2. The trim removed 4 bases at V and 4 bases at J, leaving 20 bases unmatched. This CDR3 spans 19 amino acids. The germline CDR1 and CDR2 sequences are MDHEN and SYDVKM. The CDR3 sequence is CASSSQVTGGSIGADTQYF. As DNA, the CDR3 is TGTGCCAGCAGTTCACAGGTGACCGGCGGGAGTATCGGGGCAGATACGCAGTATTTT.

This rearrangement joins TRBV28 to TRBJ2-7; TRBD1 matches at 10 bases. This CDR3 comprises 17 residues. Trimming took 7 bases from V and 0 from J; bases not matched to a gene: 12. Germline CDR1 is MDHEN and CDR2 is SYDVKM. The DNA for the CDR3 is TGTGCCAGCACCACAGGGTCCGGGACAGGGGCCTCCTACGAGCAGTACTTC. Translated, it gives CASTTGSGTGASYEQYF.

V usage is TRBV27 and J usage is TRBJ2-5, with 10 bases fitting TRBD2. Germline-derived CDR1 and CDR2 are MNHEY and SMNVEV (reference sequence). With V trimmed by 8 bases and J by 5 bases, 20 bases remained unmatched. The CDR3 is made up of 18 amino acids. The DNA of the CDR3 is TGTGCCAGCGCTTTGCGGTTGGGGCTAGCGGGAGCCGGGGAGACCCAGTACTTC. This encodes CASALRLGLAGAGETQYF.

The chain couples TRBV5-1 to TRBJ2-5; 7 bases fit TRBD1. The CDR3 covers 18 residues. Germline values: CDR1 SGHRS, CDR2 YFSETQ. V gave up 5 bases and J gave up 4 bases; unmatched junction bases: 20. The CDR3 loop is CASRSTASQGSRIETQYF. DNA for the CDR3: TGCGCCAGCAGATCCACAGCTTCACAGGGGAGTAGGATAGAGACCCAGTACTTC. Variable domain in full (rest from reference TRBV5-1 and TRBJ2-5): KAGVTQTPRYLIKTRGQQVTLSCSPISGHRSVSWYQQTPGQGLQFLFEYFSETQRNKGNFPGRFSGRQFSNSRSEMNVSTLELGDSALYLCASRSTASQGSRIETQYFGPGTRLLVL.

V gene TRBV7-9 combines with J gene TRBJ1-2, with TRBD1 matching 9 bases. This CDR3 contains 15 residues. V gave up 2 bases and J gave up 4 bases; unmatched junction bases: 5. Germline CDR1 and CDR2: SEHNR and FQNEAQ (reference sequence). The CDR3 loop reads CASSLTGGYGYGYTF. For the CDR3, the DNA is TGTGCCAGCAGCTTAACAGGGGGCTATGGCTATGGCTACACCTTC. Full variable domain (remainder filled in from reference TRBV7-9 and TRBJ1-2): DTGVSQNPRHKITKRGQNVTFRCDPISEHNRLYWYRQTLGQGPEFLTYFQNEAQLEKSRLLSDRFSAERPKGSFSTLEIQRTEQGDSAMYLCASSLTGGYGYGYTFGSGTRLTVV.

This chain links TRBV5-4 with TRBJ2-7; D might be TRBD2 (5 bases). The length of the CDR3 is 16 residues. The germline V and J ends were trimmed by 0 bases and 0 bases, with 13 bases remaining between them. The germline gives CDR1 SGHNT, CDR2 YYREEE (reference sequence). The CDR3 region is CASSLGGETASYEQYF. The CDR3 DNA reads as TGTGCCAGCAGCTTGGGGGGAGAAACGGCCTCCTACGAGCAGTACTTC.

The chain links TRBV30 to TRBJ2-3; TRBD2 agrees at 11 bases. Germline trimming cut 6 bases from V and 4 bases from J; bases unmatched to any gene: 6. The CDR3 length is 14 residues. From germline, CDR1 is GTSNPN and CDR2 SVGIG (reference sequence). CDR3 sequence reads: CACTSGSGADTQYF. CDR3 coding DNA: TGTGCCTGCACTAGCGGGAGCGGGGCAGATACGCAGTATTTT.

The chain couples TRBV10-3 to TRBJ2-7; 7 positions agree with TRBD2. Unmatched junction bases numbered 9, after V lost 0 bases and J lost 4 bases. Germline values: CDR1 ENHRY, CDR2 SYGVKD. This CDR3 region has 16 residues. The CDR3, as DNA: TGTGCCATCAGTGAGTCCTCGACGGGAGGCCCTTACGAGCAGTACTTC. Protein: CAISESSTGGPYEQYF.

The chain employs TRBV7-2 and TRBJ2-5; 8 bases map to TRBD1. CDR1 is SGHTA and CDR2 is FQGNSA in the germline V gene. The CDR3 length is 12 residues. The junction had 4 bases not matched to a gene; V was cut back by 5 bases and J by 8 bases. CDR3 protein: CASSMGQATQYF. The CDR3 DNA reads as TGTGCCAGCAGCATGGGACAGGCCACCCAGTACTTC.

The chain couples TRBV7-2 to TRBJ2-1, with a possible D match to TRBD1 (6 bases). CDR1 and CDR2 from the germline V gene are SGHTA and FQGNSA. The length of the CDR3 is 14 residues. The V end lost 5 bases, the J end lost 8 bases, and 16 bases lay between the germline ends. The CDR3 loop reads CASSRGQSVHEQFF. CDR3 DNA: TGTGCCAGCAGCAGGGGACAATCAGTACATGAGCAGTTCTTC.

This chain connects TRBV7-9 to TRBJ1-1; D is uncertain. V was cut by 7 bases and J by 5 bases, with 8 bases left in between. From germline, CDR1 is SEHNR and CDR2 FQNEAQ (reference sequence). The CDR3 sequence is 11 residues long. The CDR3 DNA reads TGTGCCAGCACCCTATGGACTGAAGCTTTCTTT. As protein: CASTLWTEAFF.

J is TRBJ2-5 and V is TRBV29-1, with a possible D match to TRBD1 (7 bases). The CDR3 length is 12 residues. Trimming took off 4 bases at V and 9 bases at J, with 15 bases between the two ends. Germline V CDR1 and CDR2: SQVTM, ANQGSEA. The CDR3 DNA is TGCAGCGTTGTAGTTCAGGGGGAGGCCCAGTACTTC. It yields the protein CSVVVQGEAQYF. The full variable domain, with the rest looked up from reference TRBV29-1 and TRBJ2-5, is SAVISQKPSRDICQRGTSLTIQCQVDSQVTMMFWYRQQPGQSLTLIATANQGSEATYESGFVIDKFPISRPNLTFSTLTVSNMSPEDSSIYLCSVVVQGEAQYFGPGTRLLVL.

The chain has TRBV28 and TRBJ2-2, with 9 bases matching TRBD1. Germline lookup yields CDR1 MDHEN and CDR2 SYDVKM. The CDR3 covers 14 residues. V was clipped by 5 bases and J by 7 bases; unmatched bases: 5. CDR3 in amino acids: CASSNRGPGGELFF. CDR3 DNA: TGTGCCAGCAGTAACAGGGGGCCTGGCGGGGAGCTGTTTTTT.

V and J are TRBV27 and TRBJ2-6; possible D gene TRBD1, 5 bases. Germline V gene data show CDR1 as MNHEY and CDR2 as SMNVEV (reference sequence). CDR3 size: 15 residues. The germline V and J ends were trimmed by 8 bases and 4 bases, with 15 bases remaining between them. CDR3 loop: CASGYTGYGANVLTF. Written as DNA, the CDR3 is TGTGCCAGCGGTTACACAGGTTACGGGGCCAACGTCCTGACTTTC.